These 23 T cell receptor beta chains were sequenced from one sample in a study of siplizumab effects on memory and regulatory T cells. Here immunoSEQ multiplex PCR was the method, and the copy in TCRdb shows in-frame clones only, minus some. The table includes roughly 70,000 clones, 93% detected once. Material for sequencing was CD8+ T cells sorted from blood. Source of these receptors: a human donor in good health.

V usage is TRBV27 and J usage is TRBJ2-1, with D unresolved. The CDR3 covers 14 residues. CDR1 and CDR2 (germline): MNHEY, SMNVEV (reference sequence). V was cut by 2 bases and J by 0 bases, with 5 bases left in between. The CDR3 spells CASSLQVSYNEQFF. The DNA of the CDR3 is TGTGCCAGCAGTTTACAGGTCTCCTACAATGAGCAGTTCTTC.

The chain has TRBV19 and TRBJ2-7; 7 bases are shared with TRBD2. Germline V gives CDR1 LNHDA, CDR2 SQIVND (reference sequence). The CDR3 loop spans 15 amino acids. V lost 5 bases and J lost 3; bases outside the gene matches: 10. The CDR3 DNA is TGTGCCAGTAGTCTCGGAAGCGGGGCCCTCTACGAGCAGTACTTC. Protein product: CASSLGSGALYEQYF.

The rearrangement uses TRBV7-9 and TRBJ1-1; D is possibly TRBD1 (5 bases). Between the trimmed V and J ends, which lost 5 bases and 4 bases, there was a span of 17 bases. The CDR3 runs to 15 residues. Germline loops: CDR1 SEHNR, CDR2 FQNEAQ (reference sequence). The CDR3 sequence is CASSPPGTAGTEAFF. The CDR3, as DNA: TGTGCCAGCAGCCCACCCGGGACCGCGGGCACTGAAGCTTTCTTT.

The CDR3 is CASSLELGMNTEAFF. The CDR3 nucleotides read TGTGCCAGCAGCTTAGAGCTGGGTATGAACACTGAAGCTTTCTTT. The chain employs TRBV7-6 and TRBJ1-1; D gene uncertain. CDR3 length: 15 amino acids. The V gene lost 1 base and the J gene lost 0 bases, with 9 bases spanning the gap. The V gene's germline CDR1 is SGHVS and CDR2 FNYEAQ.

This chain uses TRBV9 with TRBJ1-4; tentatively, D is TRBD1 (5 bases). The CDR3 sequence is 14 residues long. Germline V lookup: CDR1 SGDLS, CDR2 YYNGEE. With 0 bases removed from V and 8 bases from J, the gap between germline ends came to 11 bases. CDR3 loop: CASSVGGSPEKLFF. For the CDR3, the DNA is TGTGCCAGCAGCGTAGGGGGCTCACCGGAAAAACTGTTTTTT.

V usage is TRBV19 and J usage is TRBJ2-1, with D possibly being TRBD1 (5 bases). The V end lost 7 bases, the J end lost 7 bases, and 11 bases lay between the germline ends. The CDR3 length is 12 residues. Per the germline V gene, CDR1 is LNHDA and CDR2 is SQIVND (reference sequence). The CDR3 sequence: CASTGRANEQFF. The CDR3 DNA follows: TGTGCCAGTACAGGCAGGGCTAATGAGCAGTTCTTC.

The chain carries TRBV7-2 and TRBJ2-3, with TRBD2 identical over 9 bases. Per the germline V gene, CDR1 is SGHTA and CDR2 is FQGNSA. The CDR3 is made up of 19 amino acids. Germline trimming cut 5 bases from V and 8 bases from J; bases unmatched to any gene: 23. The CDR3 is CASSPLLAGGLDGSRTQYF. For the CDR3, the DNA is TGTGCCAGCAGCCCCCTCCTGGCGGGGGGGCTCGACGGTTCTCGTACGCAGTATTTT.

The J gene is TRBJ2-7, the V gene TRBV7-9, with D maybe TRBD1 (6 bases). From germline, CDR1 is SEHNR and CDR2 FQNEAQ (reference sequence). V was pared by 5 bases and J by 1 base, with 15 bases between. The CDR3 contains 15 residues. CDR3 protein: CASSDYRQASYEQYF. CDR3 coding DNA: TGTGCCAGCAGCGACTATAGACAGGCTTCCTACGAGCAGTACTTC.

The sample holds one count of this clone. The V and J genes are TRBV19 and TRBJ1-2, with a possible D match to TRBD1 (6 bases). Germline CDR1 and CDR2: LNHDA and SQIVND (reference sequence). CDR3 length: 15 residues. Trimming left V 4 bases short and J 3 bases short, with 15 bases between. CDR3 protein: CASSTSGGGYYGYTF. For the CDR3, the DNA is TGTGCCAGTAGTACGTCTGGGGGCGGCTACTATGGCTACACCTTC. Combining the CDR3 with reference TRBV19 and TRBJ1-2 gives the whole variable domain DGGITQSPKYLFRKEGQNVTLSCEQNLNHDAMYWYRQDPGQGLRLIYYSQIVNDFQKGDIAEGYSVSREKKESFPLTVTSAQKNPTAFYLCASSTSGGGYYGYTFGSGTRLTVV.

The gene calls are TRBV4-3 and TRBJ1-1; D remains unclear. Germline CDR1 reads LGHNA; CDR2 reads YSLEER. Trimming took 1 base from V and 2 from J, leaving 5 bases between them. The CDR3 loop spans 13 amino acids. The CDR3 nucleotides read TGCGCCAGCAGCCAAGTCCCTAACACTGAAGCTTTCTTT. Translated: CASSQVPNTEAFF.

V gene TRBV7-6 combines with J gene TRBJ2-7; D gene ambiguous. The CDR3 has 13 residues. Germline lookup yields CDR1 SGHVS and CDR2 FNYEAQ. V gave up 0 bases and J gave up 3 bases, with 6 bases separating them. The CDR3 region has the DNA TGTGCCAGCAGCTTAGCAACCAGCTACGAGCAGTACTTC. It translates to CASSLATSYEQYF.

The chain uses TRBV15 and TRBJ2-7; TRBD1 matches at 11 bases. Trimming took 6 bases from V and 4 from J; bases not matched to a gene: 2. The V gene's germline CDR1 is LNHNV and CDR2 YYDKDF (reference sequence). There are 13 residues in the CDR3. The CDR3 here is CATRDRGQYEQYF. The CDR3 DNA reads TGTGCCACCAGGGACAGGGGGCAGTACGAGCAGTACTTC.

This rearrangement joins TRBV19 to TRBJ1-3; D ambiguous. CDR1 and CDR2 (germline): LNHDA, SQIVND (reference sequence). This CDR3 contains 14 residues. V gave up 3 bases and J gave up 1 base, with 7 bases separating them. CDR3 nucleotides: TGTGCCAGTAGTATTGGTAGATCTGGAAACACCATATATTTT. The encoded protein is CASSIGRSGNTIYF.

The chain is built from TRBV2 and TRBJ2-7; the D gene is possibly TRBD2 (5 bases). V was cut by 3 bases and J by 6 bases, with 12 bases left in between. This CDR3 region has 13 residues. CDR1 is SNHLY, CDR2 FYNNEI, per germline. CDR3 sequence (DNA): TGTGCCAGCAGTGATACTAGTTTCTCCGAGCAGTACTTC. It encodes CASSDTSFSEQYF.

V and J are TRBV4-1 and TRBJ2-6; 7 bases line up with TRBD1. This CDR3 region has 15 residues. V shed 4 bases, J shed 2 bases, and the junction held 2 bases outside the gene matches. Germline values: CDR1 MGHRA, CDR2 YSYEKL. The chain's CDR3 is CASSPDRAGANVLTF. In DNA, the CDR3 is TGCGCCAGCAGCCCAGACAGGGCTGGGGCCAACGTCCTGACTTTC.

The CDR3 nucleotides are TGTGCCAGCAGCCGCGCCGGCTACGAGCAGTACTTC. This translates into CASSRAGYEQYF. The V gene is TRBV7-6, the J gene TRBJ2-7; D is unclear. This CDR3 is built from 12 residues. CDR1 SGHVS and CDR2 FNYEAQ come from the germline V gene. V shed 5 bases and J shed 3 bases, with 8 bases lying between them.

The chain uses TRBV29-1 and TRBJ2-5; 9 positions match TRBD1. The germline gives CDR1 SQVTM, CDR2 ANQGSEA. CDR3 length equals 16 residues. V lost 6 bases and J lost 2; bases outside the gene matches: 13. CDR3 residues: CSVASDRGSTQETQYF. As DNA, the CDR3 is TGCAGCGTGGCATCTGACAGGGGGTCAACTCAAGAGACCCAGTACTTC.

The J gene is TRBJ2-1, the V gene TRBV19; D might be TRBD2 (6 bases). Germline CDR1 is LNHDA and CDR2 is SQIVND (reference sequence). This CDR3 is built from 15 residues. Between the trimmed V and J ends, which lost 3 bases and 0 bases, there was a span of 9 bases. The CDR3, as DNA: TGTGCCAGTAGTATGTTGGAGGGCTCCTACAATGAGCAGTTCTTC. Its translation is CASSMLEGSYNEQFF.

This rearrangement joins TRBV2 to TRBJ1-1; D remains ambiguous. The length of the CDR3 is 15 residues. Germline CDR1 is SNHLY and CDR2 is FYNNEI. Trimming cost V 1 base and J 0 bases, with 9 bases left between them. The CDR3 nucleotides read TGTGCCAGCAGTGAAGGGGTCGGATTGAACACTGAAGCTTTCTTT. This translates into CASSEGVGLNTEAFF.

V gene TRBV6-5 combines with J gene TRBJ1-2; weak D call: TRBD1 (5 bases). Deletions cut 6 bases from V and 6 bases from J, with 17 bases between. Per germline, CDR1 MNHEY and CDR2 SVGAGI. CDR3 size: 14 residues. In nucleotides, the CDR3 is TGTGCCAGCAGCCAGGGTGGGGAGAGTAATGGCTACACCTTC. Translating gives CASSQGGESNGYTF.

This chain uses TRBV27 with TRBJ2-3; either TRBD1 or TRBD2 may fit D (7 bases each). There are 12 residues in the CDR3. The V gene's germline CDR1 is MNHEY and CDR2 SMNVEV (reference sequence). Trimming removed 7 bases at V and 6 bases at J, with 11 bases between. The CDR3 reads CASTQGGDTQYF. The CDR3 DNA reads as TGTGCCAGCACCCAGGGGGGGGATACGCAGTATTTT.

The chain couples TRBV5-4 to TRBJ2-7, with 7 bases identical to TRBD2. V lost 4 bases, J lost 0 bases, and 7 bases stayed unmatched. This CDR3 is 15 amino acids long. Germline CDR1 and CDR2: SGHNT and YYREEE (reference sequence). In nucleotides, the CDR3 is TGTGCCAGCAGCGGAGGGACTACCTCCTCCTACGAGCAGTACTTC. It yields the protein CASSGGTTSSYEQYF.

V gene TRBV2 combines with J gene TRBJ2-7; either TRBD1 or TRBD2 may fit D (7 bases each). CDR1 is SNHLY, CDR2 FYNNEI, per germline. The CDR3 totals 13 residues. V lost 9 bases, J lost 3 bases, and 15 bases lay in between. CDR3 coding DNA: TGTGCCAGACGAAGCGGGACAGTCTACGAGCAGTACTTC. Amino acids: CARRSGTVYEQYF.